A single sample is the source of the 11 T cell receptor beta chains below, sequenced in a study of cytomegalovirus exposure and HLA in healthy donors. This PCR relied on a set of 60 Vbeta primers and 13 Jbeta primers. Clones were sequenced by immunoSEQ multiplex PCR, and TCRdb holds only the in-frame ones, with some missing. Here the sample spans 55,000 to 80,000 clones, roughly 74% being singletons. The source material was PBMCs. Receptors originate from a woman aged 40 to 50 in good health and CMV-seropositive.

The chain combines TRBV19 with TRBJ2-3, with TRBD2 matching over 11 bases. Germline V gives CDR1 LNHDA, CDR2 SQIVND (reference sequence). Germline trimming cut 1 base from V and 8 bases from J; bases unmatched to any gene: 5. The CDR3 is 15 amino acids. DNA for the CDR3: TGTGCCAGTAGTATAGGTAGAACTAGCGGGGGTACGCAGTATTTT. It codes for CASSIGRTSGGTQYF.

This clone was detected only once. The genes are TRBV9 and TRBJ2-3; possibly TRBD1 for D (5 bases). Looked up from germline, CDR1 is SGDLS and CDR2 is YYNGEE. V shed 2 bases and J shed 1 base, with 5 bases lying between them. The CDR3 runs to 13 residues. The CDR3 reads CASSVTGTDTQYF. The DNA of the CDR3 is TGTGCCAGCAGCGTGACAGGCACAGATACGCAGTATTTT.

The V gene is TRBV29-1, the J gene TRBJ2-1; D gene uncertain. This CDR3 has 13 amino acids. V lost 8 bases, J lost 0 bases, and 11 bases lay in between. Germline CDR1 SQVTM, CDR2 ANQGSEA. The CDR3 sequence is CSTVPSSYNEQFF. The DNA for the CDR3 is TGCAGCACCGTTCCGAGCTCCTACAATGAGCAGTTCTTC.

V gene TRBV5-4 combines with J gene TRBJ2-3; D unresolved. The V gene's germline CDR1 is SGHNT and CDR2 YYREEE (reference sequence). CDR3 length: 13 amino acids. Trimming left V 4 bases short and J 6 bases short, with 12 bases between. The CDR3 loop is CASSPSPADTQYF. The CDR3 DNA follows: TGTGCCAGCAGCCCCTCTCCCGCGGATACGCAGTATTTT.

This clone appeared a few times. This chain links TRBV11-3 with TRBJ1-3; D ambiguous. The CDR3 contains 12 residues. The germline gives CDR1 SGHNT, CDR2 YENEEA. The V end lost 3 bases, the J end lost 6 bases, and 6 bases lay between the germline ends. The CDR3 here is CASSFGENTIYF. The CDR3 region has the DNA TGTGCCAGCAGCTTCGGAGAAAACACCATATATTTT.

This clone was observed a handful of times. DNA for the CDR3: TGTGCCAGCAGCCAAGTCGACAGGGGCCTTAATTCACCCCTCCACTTT. Its translation: CASSQVDRGLNSPLHF. The chain combines TRBV4-2 with TRBJ1-6; 8 bases fit TRBD1. This CDR3 region has 16 residues. Unmatched junction bases numbered 5, after V lost 1 base and J lost 6 bases. Germline CDR1 and CDR2: LGHNA and YNFKEQ.

The rearrangement uses TRBV6-1 and TRBJ1-2, with D perhaps matching TRBD1 (6 bases). This CDR3 spans 14 amino acids. Trimming took off 10 bases at V and 4 bases at J, with 19 bases between the two ends. CDR1 and CDR2 from the germline V gene are MNHNS and SASEGT. In DNA, the CDR3 is TGTGCCACCCAAGACAGGTGGGTTCGCTATGGCTACACCTTC. Translation gives CATQDRWVRYGYTF.

The chain is built from TRBV11-3 and TRBJ2-1; D remains unclear. V was clipped by 0 bases and J by 9 bases, with 9 bases between them. There are 13 residues in the CDR3. Germline CDR1 and CDR2: SGHNT and YENEEA. CDR3: CASSLDRSVEQFF. In nucleotides, the CDR3 is TGTGCCAGCAGCTTAGATAGGAGTGTTGAGCAGTTCTTC.

CDR3 loop: CASSERTSYEQYF. CDR3 coding DNA: TGTGCCAGCAGTGAACGAACTTCCTACGAGCAGTACTTC. The rearrangement uses TRBV2 and TRBJ2-7; the D is unclear. The CDR3 is made up of 13 amino acids. The germline gives CDR1 SNHLY, CDR2 FYNNEI. Trimming cost V 2 bases and J 1 base, with 6 bases left between them.

The V call is TRBV9, the J call TRBJ2-2; 8 nucleotides agree with TRBD1. After removal of 1 base from V and 6 bases from J, the junction contained 5 bases not matched to a gene. The length of the CDR3 is 15 residues. Germline V gives CDR1 SGDLS, CDR2 YYNGEE. CDR3 in amino acids: CASSVQGAPAGELFF. The CDR3, as DNA: TGTGCCAGCAGCGTACAGGGGGCGCCCGCCGGGGAGCTGTTTTTT.

The rearrangement uses TRBV6-1 and TRBJ2-3, with D unresolved. Trimming removed 0 bases from V and 2 bases from J, with 9 bases in between. The CDR3 is 15 amino acids. Germline V gene lookup returns CDR1 MNHNS and CDR2 SASEGT. The CDR3 reads CASSEAGRPTDTQYF. The DNA for the CDR3 is TGTGCCAGCAGTGAAGCGGGCCGACCCACAGATACGCAGTATTTT.